The 2 T cell receptor beta chains below come from one sample, sequenced in a study of blood T cell repertoires in COVID-19. The protocol was immunoSEQ multiplex PCR, while the TCRdb copy is restricted to in-frame clones and leaves out a portion. The sample yields approximately 240,000 clones, 84% seen once. Sequenced: peripheral blood. These receptor sequences come from a woman of 80 years or more with active or convalescent COVID-19.

The chain is built from TRBV6-5 and TRBJ1-2, with D hard to call. Trimming stripped 2 bases from V and 4 bases from J, with 14 bases between. There are 15 residues in the CDR3. The germline CDR1 and CDR2 sequences are MNHEY and SVGAGI. Here the CDR3 reads CASSYPRALSYGYTF. The CDR3 coding sequence is TGTGCCAGCAGTTACCCGAGGGCGCTTAGCTATGGCTACACCTTC.

The chain is built from TRBV25-1 and TRBJ1-2, with a tentative D call TRBD1 (6 bases). Germline V gene sequence: CDR1 MGHDK, CDR2 SYGVNS. V was shortened by 3 bases and J by 9 bases, with 14 bases between the two germline ends. The length of the CDR3 is 13 residues. The CDR3 reads CASSERGGLSYTF. CDR3 nucleotides: TGTGCCAGCAGTGAGAGGGGGGGGCTGAGCTACACCTTC.